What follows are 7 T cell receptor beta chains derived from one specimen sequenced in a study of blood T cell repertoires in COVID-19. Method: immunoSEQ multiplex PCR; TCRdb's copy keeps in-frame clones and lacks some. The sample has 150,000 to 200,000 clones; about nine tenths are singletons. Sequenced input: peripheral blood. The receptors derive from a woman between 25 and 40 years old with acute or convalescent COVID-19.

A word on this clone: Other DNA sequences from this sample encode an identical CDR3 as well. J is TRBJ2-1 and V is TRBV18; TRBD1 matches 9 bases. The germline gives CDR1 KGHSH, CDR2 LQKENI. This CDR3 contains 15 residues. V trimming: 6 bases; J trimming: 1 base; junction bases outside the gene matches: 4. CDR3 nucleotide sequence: TGTGCCAGCTCCCCCGGGACAGGGTCCTACAATGAGCAGTTCTTC. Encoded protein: CASSPGTGSYNEQFF.

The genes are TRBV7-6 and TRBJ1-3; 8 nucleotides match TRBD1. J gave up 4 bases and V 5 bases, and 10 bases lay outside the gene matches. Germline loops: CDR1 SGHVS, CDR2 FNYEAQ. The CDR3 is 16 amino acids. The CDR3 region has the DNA TGTGCCAGCAGCAGGACAGGGATGAGGTGGGGAAACACCATATATTTT. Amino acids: CASSRTGMRWGNTIYF. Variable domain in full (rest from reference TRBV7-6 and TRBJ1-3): GAGVSQSPRYKVTKRGQDVALRCDPISGHVSLYWYRQALGQGPEFLTYFNYEAQQDKSGLPNDRFSAERPEGSISTLTIQRTEQRDSAMYRCASSRTGMRWGNTIYFGEGSWLTVV.

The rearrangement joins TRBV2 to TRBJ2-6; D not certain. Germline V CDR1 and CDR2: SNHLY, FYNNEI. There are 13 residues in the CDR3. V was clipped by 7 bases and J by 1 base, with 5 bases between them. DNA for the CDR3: TGTGCCAGCAAGGAGTCTGGGGCCAACGTCCTGACTTTC. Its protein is CASKESGANVLTF.

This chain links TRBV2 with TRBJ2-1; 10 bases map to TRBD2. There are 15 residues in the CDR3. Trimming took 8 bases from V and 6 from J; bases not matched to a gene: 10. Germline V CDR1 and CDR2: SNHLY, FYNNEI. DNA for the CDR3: TGTGCCAGCCTCAGGGCTAGCGGGAGAATCAATGAGCAGTTCTTC. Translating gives CASLRASGRINEQFF.

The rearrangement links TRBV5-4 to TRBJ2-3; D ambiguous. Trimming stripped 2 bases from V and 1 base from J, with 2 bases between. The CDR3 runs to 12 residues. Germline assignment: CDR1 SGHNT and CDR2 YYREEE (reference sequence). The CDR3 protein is CASSFGTDTQYF. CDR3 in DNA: TGTGCCAGCAGCTTCGGCACAGATACGCAGTATTTT. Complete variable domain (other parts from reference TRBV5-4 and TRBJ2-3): ETGVTQSPTHLIKTRGQQVTLRCSSQSGHNTVSWYQQALGQGPQFIFQYYREEENGRGNFPPRFSGLQFPNYSSELNVNALELDDSALYLCASSFGTDTQYFGPGTRLTVL.

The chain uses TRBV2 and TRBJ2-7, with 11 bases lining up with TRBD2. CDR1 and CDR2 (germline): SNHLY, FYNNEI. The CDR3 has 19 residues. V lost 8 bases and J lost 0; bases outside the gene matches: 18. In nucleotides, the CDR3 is TGTGCCAGCCAAGGGGATCCTAGCGGGAGGTCCCAAAGCTCCTACGAGCAGTACTTC. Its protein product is CASQGDPSGRSQSSYEQYF.

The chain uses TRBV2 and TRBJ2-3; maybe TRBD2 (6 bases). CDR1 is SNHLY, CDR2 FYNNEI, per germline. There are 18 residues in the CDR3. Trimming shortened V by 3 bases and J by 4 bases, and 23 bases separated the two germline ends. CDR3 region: CASSDLRLGFEIPDTQYF. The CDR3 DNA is TGTGCCAGCAGTGACCTAAGACTAGGGTTCGAGATCCCAGATACGCAGTATTTT.